One TCR beta chain is described in this entry. The target antigen is unknown. TCRdb's copy holds only in-frame clones and misses some; the assay was immunoSEQ multiplex PCR. Seen here are 10,000 to 14,000 clones, about 71% observed once, and the top ten hold under 11%. This sample stems from a study of PD-1 blockade in classical Hodgkin lymphoma. Study observations and caveats: There remain no defined causes for the repertoire differences, which possibly reflect disease activity or prior therapy.

CDR1 MDHEN and CDR2 SYDVKM come from the germline V gene. This CDR3 contains 14 residues. V lost 5 bases, J lost 8 bases, and 6 bases stayed unmatched. All trial patients relapsed after autologous stem cell transplantation. Reported best responses ranged across complete response, partial response or progressive disease. The material sequenced was peripheral blood mononuclear cells (PBMCs), taken at baseline. This TCR was sampled from a human donor with classical Hodgkin lymphoma. The chain uses TRBV28 and TRBJ2-1; 10 bases fit TRBD2. The DNA for the CDR3 is TGTGCCAGCAGTCTAGCGGGAGAAGTCCATGAGCAGTTCTTC. This gives the protein CASSLAGEVHEQFF.